The T cell receptor beta chain under discussion was sequenced for a study of T cell responses to AZD1222 COVID-19 vaccine (TCRdb year 2021). For the wider study: A total of just over 230 trial participants underwent TCR sequencing, of whom 207 had received two doses of AZD1222 and roughly 26 had received two doses of the MenACWY control vaccine. Trial participants were enrolled into age subgroups of 18-55, 56-69 and 70-plus years, which contained about 150, 27 and 61 TCR-sequenced participants, respectively. What the study reported, not specific to this receptor: Because no day 14 peak-response samples were available, the repertoires could be characterized only after the peak T cell response. Reportedly, close to half of the unique spike-specific TCRs recognized epitopes lying outside the regions that are mutated in the B.1.351 and B.1.1.7 variants. Participants were mostly white British, with more females than males. The authors suggested clonal diversity may have been underestimated. Only 5 to 7 AZD1222 recipients were SARS-CoV-2 seropositive at baseline, limiting conclusions about previously exposed vaccinees. The whole spike protein was spanned by vaccine-associated CD4 TCRs, and dominant responses were seen in regions 160-218 and 743-854. In the small 56-69-year group, the increase in depth fell short of significance, most likely because of low power. A significant rise in spike-specific TCR breadth and depth was observed after two AZD1222 doses relative to day 0 and relative to MenACWY recipients.

The CDR3 regions of human TCRbeta chains were analyzed by immunosequencing. Per the original workflow: TCRs in the repertoires were matched against a reference library of SARS-CoV-2-specific TCRs that had been generated with the MIRA antigen-specificity platform. Breadth was defined as the fraction of unique TCRs that were SARS-CoV-2-associated. Depth was defined as the fraction of total T cells that were SARS-CoV-2-associated. Using the MIRA data, each spike-specific TCR was mapped to the spike region that the TCR reacts to and placed in a CD4 or CD8 class. Log10-transformed breadth and depth values were compared by one-way ANOVA with Sidak's multiple comparisons tests. Here the immuneACCESS table is served through TCRdb, limited to in-frame sequences with V and J called. Missing clones are a known gap in these copies; in checked studies unresolved V genes cover under half, and the rest lacks a known reason. Clone size and the V and J calls come from that table; the DNA yielded D and trimming. This sample gives about 150,000 clones in total; around nine tenths of them show up just once. Together, the top ten hold roughly 2.9% of the sample.

According to the study, the label for this sample's time point signals: baseline before first vaccination. This specimen's treatment or condition label, per the study, means: meningococcal conjugate vaccine given as trial control. The vaccinee samples were drawn from two UK trials, COV001 and COV002, one of which was a single-blind randomized controlled phase 2/3 trial testing AZD1222 (ChAdOx1 nCoV-19) in healthy adults. Trial participant PBMC samples were collected at day 0 and day 28 after the second dose for TCRbeta chain sequencing. The V and J ends are trimmed by 0 bases and 5 bases, leaving 13 bases between them. The CDR3 numbers 15 residues from cysteine through phenylalanine. Only CDR3 DNA remains: 45 bases, in frame from the first base. As encoded in the germline V gene, CDR1 is MGHRA while CDR2 is YSYEKL. With respect to this clone: The antigen this receptor binds is unknown. Base qualities are not at hand, and no much larger clone is one base apart.

Sequenced material: peripheral blood, taken on day 0 of MenACWY control vaccination. The chain links TRBV4-1 with TRBJ1-1, and the D gene may be TRBD1, 6 bases matching. The TCR was taken from an adult in good health. In nucleotides, the sequence is TGCGCCAGCAGCCAAGATAAAGGGAGGGGGACTGAAGCTTTCTTT. Its protein product is CASSQDKGRGTEAFF.